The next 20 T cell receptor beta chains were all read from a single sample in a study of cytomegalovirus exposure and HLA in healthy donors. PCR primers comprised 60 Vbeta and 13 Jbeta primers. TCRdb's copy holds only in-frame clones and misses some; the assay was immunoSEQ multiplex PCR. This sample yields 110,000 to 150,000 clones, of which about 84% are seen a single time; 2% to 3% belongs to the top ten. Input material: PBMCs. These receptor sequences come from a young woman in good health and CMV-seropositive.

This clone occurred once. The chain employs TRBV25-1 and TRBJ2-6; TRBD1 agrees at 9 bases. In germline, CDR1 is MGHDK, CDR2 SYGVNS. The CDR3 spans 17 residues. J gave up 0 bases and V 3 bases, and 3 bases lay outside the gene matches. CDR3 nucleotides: TGTGCCAGCAGTGAGGACAGGGGCTACTCTGGGGCCAACGTCCTGACTTTC. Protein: CASSEDRGYSGANVLTF.

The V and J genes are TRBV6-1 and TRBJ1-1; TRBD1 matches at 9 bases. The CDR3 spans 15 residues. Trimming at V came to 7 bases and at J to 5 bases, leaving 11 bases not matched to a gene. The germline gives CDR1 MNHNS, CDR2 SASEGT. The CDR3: CASNQIGTGKTEAFF. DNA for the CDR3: TGTGCCAGCAATCAAATCGGGACAGGGAAGACTGAAGCTTTCTTT.

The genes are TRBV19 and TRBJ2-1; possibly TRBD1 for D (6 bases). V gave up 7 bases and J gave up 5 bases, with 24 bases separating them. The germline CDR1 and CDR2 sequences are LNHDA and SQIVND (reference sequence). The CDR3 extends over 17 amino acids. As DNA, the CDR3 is TGTGCCAGTACCCTCAAATATCCGGCAGGGGTCCACAATGAGCAGTTCTTC. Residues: CASTLKYPAGVHNEQFF. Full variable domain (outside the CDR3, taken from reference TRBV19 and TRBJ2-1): DGGITQSPKYLFRKEGQNVTLSCEQNLNHDAMYWYRQDPGQGLRLIYYSQIVNDFQKGDIAEGYSVSREKKESFPLTVTSAQKNPTAFYLCASTLKYPAGVHNEQFFGPGTRLTVL.

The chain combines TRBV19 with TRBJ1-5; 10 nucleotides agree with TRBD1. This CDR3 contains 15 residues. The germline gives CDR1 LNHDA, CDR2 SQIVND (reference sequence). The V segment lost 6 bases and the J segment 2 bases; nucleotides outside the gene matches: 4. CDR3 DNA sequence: TGTGCCAGTAGAGGACAGGGGGAAGGCAATCAGCCCCAGCATTTT. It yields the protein CASRGQGEGNQPQHF. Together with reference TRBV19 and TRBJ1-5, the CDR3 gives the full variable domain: DGGITQSPKYLFRKEGQNVTLSCEQNLNHDAMYWYRQDPGQGLRLIYYSQIVNDFQKGDIAEGYSVSREKKESFPLTVTSAQKNPTAFYLCASRGQGEGNQPQHFGDGTRLSIL.

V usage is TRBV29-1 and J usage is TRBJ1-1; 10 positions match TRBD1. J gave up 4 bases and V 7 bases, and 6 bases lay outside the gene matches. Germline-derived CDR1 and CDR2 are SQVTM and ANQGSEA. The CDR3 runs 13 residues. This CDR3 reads CSGSDRGTTEAFF. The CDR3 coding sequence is TGCAGCGGATCGGACAGGGGGACCACTGAAGCTTTCTTT.

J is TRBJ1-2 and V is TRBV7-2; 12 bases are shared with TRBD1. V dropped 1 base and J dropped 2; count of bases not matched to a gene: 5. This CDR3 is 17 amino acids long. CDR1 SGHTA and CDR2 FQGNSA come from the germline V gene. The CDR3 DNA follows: TGTGCCAGCAGCTTAGTGGGACAGGGGGCGGGAAACTATGGCTACACCTTC. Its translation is CASSLVGQGAGNYGYTF.

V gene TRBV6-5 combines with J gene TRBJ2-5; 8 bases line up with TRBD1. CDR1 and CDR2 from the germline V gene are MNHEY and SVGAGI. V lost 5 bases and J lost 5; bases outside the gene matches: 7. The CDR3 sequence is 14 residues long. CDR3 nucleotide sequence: TGTGCCAGCAGTACCCCGGCAGGGGGCGAGACCCAGTACTTC. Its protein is CASSTPAGGETQYF.

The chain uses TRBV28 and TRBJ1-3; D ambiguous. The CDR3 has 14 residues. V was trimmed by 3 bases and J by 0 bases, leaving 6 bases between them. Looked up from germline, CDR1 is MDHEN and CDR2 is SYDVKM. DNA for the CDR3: TGTGCCAGCAGTTTTTCTTTCTCTGGAAACACCATATATTTT. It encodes CASSFSFSGNTIYF.

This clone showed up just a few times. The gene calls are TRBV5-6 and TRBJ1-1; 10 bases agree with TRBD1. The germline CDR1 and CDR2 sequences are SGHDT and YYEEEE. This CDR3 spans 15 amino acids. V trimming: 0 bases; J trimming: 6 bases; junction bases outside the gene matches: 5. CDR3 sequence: CASSLAGTGDSEAFF. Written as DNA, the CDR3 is TGTGCCAGCAGCTTGGCCGGGACAGGGGACTCTGAAGCTTTCTTT.

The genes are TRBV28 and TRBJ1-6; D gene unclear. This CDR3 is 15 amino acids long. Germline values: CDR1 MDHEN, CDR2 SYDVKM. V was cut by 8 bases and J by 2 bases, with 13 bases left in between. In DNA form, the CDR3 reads TGTGCCAGCCGTGGGTGGAGGACCTATAATTCACCCCTCCACTTT. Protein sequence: CASRGWRTYNSPLHF.

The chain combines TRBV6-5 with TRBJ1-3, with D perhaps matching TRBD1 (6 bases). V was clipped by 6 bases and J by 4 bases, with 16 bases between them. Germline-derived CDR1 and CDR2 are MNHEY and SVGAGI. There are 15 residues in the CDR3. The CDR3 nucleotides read TGTGCCAGCAGGCCAACGTCCGGGACAGGAAACACCATATATTTT. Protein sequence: CASRPTSGTGNTIYF.

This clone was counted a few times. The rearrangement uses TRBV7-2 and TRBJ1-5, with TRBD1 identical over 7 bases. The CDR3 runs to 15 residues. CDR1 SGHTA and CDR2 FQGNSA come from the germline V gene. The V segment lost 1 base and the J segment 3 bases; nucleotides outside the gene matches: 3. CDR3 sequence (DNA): TGTGCCAGCAGCTTAGAAGGGGGCTACAATCAGCCCCAGCATTTT. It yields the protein CASSLEGGYNQPQHF.

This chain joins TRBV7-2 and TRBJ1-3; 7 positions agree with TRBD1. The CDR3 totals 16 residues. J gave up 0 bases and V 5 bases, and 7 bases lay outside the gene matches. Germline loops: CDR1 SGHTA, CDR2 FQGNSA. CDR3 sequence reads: CASSIQGLSSGNTIYF. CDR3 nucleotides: TGTGCCAGCAGCATACAGGGGCTGAGCTCTGGAAACACCATATATTTT.

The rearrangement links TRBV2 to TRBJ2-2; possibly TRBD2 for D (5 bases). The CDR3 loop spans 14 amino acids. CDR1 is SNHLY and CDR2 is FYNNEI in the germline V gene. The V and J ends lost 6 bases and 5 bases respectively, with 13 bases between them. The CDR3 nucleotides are TGTGCCAGCAGAGAGGGAGTCATGACCGGGGAGCTGTTTTTT. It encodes CASREGVMTGELFF.

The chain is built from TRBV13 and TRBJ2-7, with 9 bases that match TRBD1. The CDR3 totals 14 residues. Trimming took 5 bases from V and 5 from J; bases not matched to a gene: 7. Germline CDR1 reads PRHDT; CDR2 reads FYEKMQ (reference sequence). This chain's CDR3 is CASSKGQGRHEQYF. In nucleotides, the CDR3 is TGTGCCAGCAGCAAGGGACAGGGTAGACACGAGCAGTACTTC.

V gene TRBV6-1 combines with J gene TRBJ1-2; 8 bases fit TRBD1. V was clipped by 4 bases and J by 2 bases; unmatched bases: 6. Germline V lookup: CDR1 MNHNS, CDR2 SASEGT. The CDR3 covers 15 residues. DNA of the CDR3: TGTGCCAGCAGTGTCGGCAGGGGGCACAACTATGGCTACACCTTC. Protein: CASSVGRGHNYGYTF.

The CDR3 loop reads CAWKVVAGVRDTQYF. The DNA of the CDR3 is TGTGCCTGGAAGGTAGTAGCGGGGGTAAGAGATACGCAGTATTTT. V and J are TRBV30 and TRBJ2-3; TRBD2 agrees at 9 bases. Germline values: CDR1 GTSNPN, CDR2 SVGIG (reference sequence). The CDR3 length is 15 residues. The V segment lost 4 bases and the J segment 5 bases; nucleotides outside the gene matches: 10.

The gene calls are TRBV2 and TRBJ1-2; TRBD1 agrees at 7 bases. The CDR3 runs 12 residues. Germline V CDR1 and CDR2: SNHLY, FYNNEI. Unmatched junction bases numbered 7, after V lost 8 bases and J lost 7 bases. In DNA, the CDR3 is TGTGCCAGCCACAGGGGTGTTTTTGGCTACACCTTC. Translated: CASHRGVFGYTF.

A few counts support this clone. CDR3 residues: CSVDWWDRLKQRWEQYF. CDR3 bases: TGCAGCGTTGATTGGTGGGACAGGCTAAAACAAAGATGGGAGCAGTACTTC. V is TRBV29-1 and J is TRBJ2-7; 8 bases line up with TRBD1. In germline, CDR1 is SQVTM, CDR2 ANQGSEA. There are 17 residues in the CDR3. J was trimmed by 7 bases and V by 3 bases; bases with no gene match: 20.

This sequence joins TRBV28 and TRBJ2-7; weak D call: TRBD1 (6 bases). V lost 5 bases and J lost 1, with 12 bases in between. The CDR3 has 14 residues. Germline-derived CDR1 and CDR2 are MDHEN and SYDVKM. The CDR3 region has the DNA TGTGCCAGCAGTCCCTCACAGGGTTCCTACGAGCAGTACTTC. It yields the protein CASSPSQGSYEQYF. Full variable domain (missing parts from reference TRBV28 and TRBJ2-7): DVKVTQSSRYLVKRTGEKVFLECVQDMDHENMFWYRQDPGLGLRLIYFSYDVKMKEKGDIPEGYSVSREKKERFSLILESASTNQTSMYLCASSPSQGSYEQYFGPGTRLTVT.